The rows below give T cell receptor beta chains drawn from one sample of a study of T cells in Graves' hyperthyroidism and ophthalmopathy. TCRdb re-called the multiplex PCR reads with MiXCR, one entry per CDR3 protein. Here the sample spans some 360,000 distinct CDR3 sequences, 14% being singletons. The source material was blood. Source of these receptors: a woman in her fifties or sixties with Graves' hyperthyroidism. CDR3s include the opening cysteine and the closing phenylalanine or tryptophan. The order of the fields is J gene, clone size, V gene, D gene, CDR3 protein, CDR3 DNA. D genes are given only for firm matches. Not every row has a clone size; where given, it reads once, few, many or a size class.

j_call: TRBJ2-3
clone_size: many
v_call: TRBV6-2/TRBV6-3
d_call: NA
cdr3_aa: CASSYSTVGADTQYF
cdr3_nt: TGTGCCAGCAGTTACTCGACGGTGGGGGCAGATACGCAGTATTTT

j_call: TRBJ1-2
clone_size: NA
v_call: TRBV11-2
d_call: NA
cdr3_aa: CASSSLGQVGYTF
cdr3_nt: TGTGCCAGCAGCTCCCTAGGGCAAGTTGGCTACACCTTC

j_call: TRBJ1-1
clone_size: many
v_call: TRBV10-2
d_call: NA
cdr3_aa: CASTVGLPEAFF
cdr3_nt: TGCGCCAGCACCGTGGGGCTCCCTGAAGCTTTCTTT

j_call: TRBJ2-3
clone_size: many
v_call: TRBV18
d_call: TRBD1
cdr3_aa: CASSPTAGGGTDTQYF
cdr3_nt: TGTGCCAGCTCACCCACGGCAGGGGGAGGCACAGATACGCAGTATTTT

j_call: TRBJ1-1
clone_size: many
v_call: TRBV3-1
d_call: TRBD1
cdr3_aa: CASSQGLTGWTEAFF
cdr3_nt: TGTGCCAGCAGCCAAGGGTTGACAGGGTGGACTGAAGCTTTCTTT

j_call: TRBJ2-1
clone_size: NA
v_call: TRBV11-2
d_call: NA
cdr3_aa: CASIEELGGEQFF
cdr3_nt: TGTGCCAGCATAGAGGAACTAGGTGGTGAGCAGTTCTTC

j_call: TRBJ1-5
clone_size: many
v_call: TRBV7-2
d_call: NA
cdr3_aa: CASSLDRNNQPQHF
cdr3_nt: TGTGCCAGCAGCTTAGACCGCAACAATCAGCCCCAGCATTTT

j_call: TRBJ1-2
clone_size: NA
v_call: TRBV28
d_call: TRBD1
cdr3_aa: CASSPGQEGWGGYTF
cdr3_nt: TGTGCCAGCAGCCCCGGACAGGAGGGGTGGGGTGGCTACACCTTC

j_call: TRBJ1-1
clone_size: NA
v_call: TRBV3-1
d_call: NA
cdr3_aa: CASSPQRGNTEAFF
cdr3_nt: TGTGCCAGCAGCCCTCAAAGAGGGAACACTGAAGCTTTCTTT

j_call: TRBJ1-2
clone_size: few
v_call: TRBV29-1
d_call: TRBD1
cdr3_aa: CSTGQPNSNYGYTF
cdr3_nt: TGCAGCACGGGACAGCCAAATTCTAACTATGGCTACACCTTC

j_call: TRBJ2-7
clone_size: many
v_call: TRBV15
d_call: NA
cdr3_aa: CATSRDPVGEQYF
cdr3_nt: TGTGCCACCAGCAGAGATCCGGTCGGCGAGCAGTACTTC

j_call: TRBJ2-3
clone_size: NA
v_call: TRBV7-9
d_call: TRBD2
cdr3_aa: CASSLEVSGSTQYF
cdr3_nt: TGTGCCAGCAGCTTAGAGGTTAGCGGGAGTACGCAGTATTTT

j_call: TRBJ2-5
clone_size: many
v_call: TRBV2
d_call: TRBD2
cdr3_aa: CASKQDRFKREGETQYF
cdr3_nt: TGTGCCAGCAAGCAGGACAGGTTTAAGCGGGAGGGTGAGACCCAGTACTTC

j_call: TRBJ1-1
clone_size: few
v_call: TRBV12-3/TRBV12-4
d_call: NA
cdr3_aa: CASSFLTANTEAFF
cdr3_nt: TGTGCCAGCAGTTTCCTGACGGCGAACACTGAAGCTTTCTTT

j_call: TRBJ2-1
clone_size: many
v_call: TRBV5-1
d_call: TRBD2
cdr3_aa: CASSLVASGGSYNEQFF
cdr3_nt: TGCGCCAGCAGCTTGGTCGCTAGCGGGGGTTCCTACAATGAGCAGTTCTTC

j_call: TRBJ2-7
clone_size: once
v_call: TRBV3-1
d_call: NA
cdr3_aa: CASSQGLVGPGYEQYF
cdr3_nt: TGTGCCAGCAGCCAAGGCCTAGTGGGTCCCGGGTACGAGCAGTACTTC

j_call: TRBJ2-6
clone_size: NA
v_call: TRBV9
d_call: NA
cdr3_aa: CASSSLRGGSSGANVLTF
cdr3_nt: TGTGCCAGCAGCTCGCTAAGGGGCGGATCTTCTGGGGCCAACGTCCTGACTTTC

j_call: TRBJ1-1
clone_size: NA
v_call: TRBV7-9
d_call: NA
cdr3_aa: CASSLGGGGSTEAFF
cdr3_nt: TGTGCCAGCAGCTTAGGAGGGGGAGGGAGCACTGAAGCTTTCTTT

j_call: TRBJ2-1
clone_size: NA
v_call: TRBV9
d_call: TRBD2
cdr3_aa: CASRVLHRRKYRNAGTRDYNEQFF
cdr3_nt: TGTGCCAGCAGGGTATTACACAGGCGTAAATATAGAAATGCCGGGACTAGGGACTACAATGAGCAGTTCTTC

j_call: TRBJ1-2
clone_size: many
v_call: TRBV30
d_call: NA
cdr3_aa: CAWGPNYGYTF
cdr3_nt: TGTGCCTGGGGACCCAACTATGGCTACACCTTC

j_call: TRBJ2-2
clone_size: many
v_call: TRBV2
d_call: NA
cdr3_aa: CASQGWSQNTGELFF
cdr3_nt: TGTGCCAGCCAGGGGTGGTCACAGAACACCGGGGAGCTGTTTTTT

j_call: TRBJ1-2
clone_size: many
v_call: TRBV15
d_call: TRBD1
cdr3_aa: CATSRIIRDRISNYGYTF
cdr3_nt: TGTGCCACCAGCAGAATCATACGGGACAGAATTTCTAACTATGGCTACACCTTC

j_call: TRBJ2-1
clone_size: NA
v_call: TRBV7-3
d_call: TRBD2
cdr3_aa: CASSLVAGITNEQFF
cdr3_nt: TGTGCCAGCAGCTTAGTAGCGGGAATAACAAATGAGCAGTTCTTC

j_call: TRBJ1-2
clone_size: many
v_call: TRBV11-2
d_call: NA
cdr3_aa: CASRISPGSDYGYTF
cdr3_nt: TGTGCCAGCAGGATTAGCCCAGGGAGCGACTATGGCTACACCTTC

j_call: TRBJ2-2
clone_size: NA
v_call: TRBV3-1
d_call: TRBD1
cdr3_aa: CASSQVGTGGHTGELFF
cdr3_nt: TGTGCCAGCAGCCAAGTTGGGACAGGCGGTCACACCGGGGAGCTGTTTTTT

j_call: TRBJ2-7
clone_size: many
v_call: TRBV6-1
d_call: NA
cdr3_aa: CASRPGTFSYEQYF
cdr3_nt: TGTGCCAGCAGGCCCGGGACATTCTCCTACGAGCAGTACTTC

j_call: TRBJ1-6
clone_size: few
v_call: TRBV7-3
d_call: NA
cdr3_aa: CASSLNSAGNYNSPLHF
cdr3_nt: TGTGCCAGCAGCTTAAATTCTGCGGGGAACTATAATTCACCCCTCCACTTT

j_call: TRBJ1-1
clone_size: NA
v_call: TRBV12-3/TRBV12-4
d_call: TRBD1
cdr3_aa: CASSPRQGVAEAFF
cdr3_nt: TGTGCCAGCAGTCCAAGACAGGGGGTCGCTGAAGCTTTCTTT

j_call: TRBJ2-7
clone_size: many
v_call: TRBV5-1
d_call: NA
cdr3_aa: CASSFNTGSYEQYF
cdr3_nt: TGCGCCAGCAGCTTTAATACCGGCTCCTACGAGCAGTACTTC

j_call: TRBJ2-5
clone_size: NA
v_call: TRBV5-1
d_call: NA
cdr3_aa: CASSFEDVETQYF
cdr3_nt: TGCGCCAGCAGCTTCGAGGACGTTGAGACCCAGTACTTC

j_call: TRBJ1-2
clone_size: NA
v_call: TRBV5-1
d_call: TRBD1
cdr3_aa: CASSTDREPYGYTF
cdr3_nt: TGCGCCAGCAGCACAGACAGGGAGCCCTATGGCTACACCTTC

j_call: TRBJ2-3
clone_size: few
v_call: TRBV6-5
d_call: NA
cdr3_aa: CASSYHDTQYF
cdr3_nt: TGTGCCAGCAGTTACCACGATACGCAGTATTTT

j_call: TRBJ2-5
clone_size: many
v_call: TRBV27
d_call: TRBD2
cdr3_aa: CASSRRSSGETQYF
cdr3_nt: TGTGCCAGCAGCCGCCGGTCTAGCGGGGAGACCCAGTACTTC

j_call: TRBJ1-1
clone_size: many
v_call: TRBV20-1
d_call: TRBD1
cdr3_aa: CSASQKTGGPRAEAFF
cdr3_nt: TGCAGTGCTAGCCAAAAGACAGGGGGTCCGCGGGCTGAAGCTTTCTTT

j_call: TRBJ2-7
clone_size: NA
v_call: TRBV6-1
d_call: TRBD1
cdr3_aa: CASRQGATYEQYF
cdr3_nt: TGTGCCAGCAGACAGGGGGCGACCTACGAGCAGTACTTC

j_call: TRBJ2-3
clone_size: NA
v_call: TRBV7-8
d_call: NA
cdr3_aa: CVSSGSTDTRYF
cdr3_nt: TGTGTCAGCAGCGGTAGCACAGATACGCGGTATTTT

j_call: TRBJ2-1
clone_size: many
v_call: TRBV12-3/TRBV12-4
d_call: TRBD2
cdr3_aa: CASSQAPLAAYNEQFF
cdr3_nt: TGTGCCAGCAGTCAAGCCCCGCTAGCGGCGTACAATGAGCAGTTCTTC

j_call: TRBJ2-6
clone_size: few
v_call: TRBV30
d_call: NA
cdr3_aa: CARVASGANVLTF
cdr3_nt: TGTGCCAGGGTAGCGTCCGGGGCCAACGTCCTGACTTTC

j_call: TRBJ1-1
clone_size: many
v_call: TRBV2
d_call: NA
cdr3_aa: CASSARWGEAFF
cdr3_nt: TGTGCCAGCAGTGCTCGATGGGGTGAAGCTTTCTTT

j_call: TRBJ2-7
clone_size: few
v_call: TRBV18
d_call: NA
cdr3_aa: CASSPAPGGEDEQYF
cdr3_nt: TGTGCCAGCTCACCCGCCCCGGGGGGCGAAGACGAGCAGTACTTC

j_call: TRBJ2-5
clone_size: many
v_call: TRBV7-3
d_call: NA
cdr3_aa: CASSLMSFQTQYF
cdr3_nt: TGTGCCAGCAGCTTAATGAGTTTCCAGACCCAGTACTTC